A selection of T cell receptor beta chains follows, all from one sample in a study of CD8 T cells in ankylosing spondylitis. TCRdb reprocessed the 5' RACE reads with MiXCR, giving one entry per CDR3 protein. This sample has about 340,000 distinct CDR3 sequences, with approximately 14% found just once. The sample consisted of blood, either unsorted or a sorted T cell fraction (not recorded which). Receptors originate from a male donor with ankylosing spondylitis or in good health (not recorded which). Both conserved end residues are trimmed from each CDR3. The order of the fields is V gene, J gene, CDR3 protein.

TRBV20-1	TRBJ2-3	SAQGLAGRTDTQY
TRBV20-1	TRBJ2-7	SARDRAYEQY
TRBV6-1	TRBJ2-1	ASSGERGGKNEQF
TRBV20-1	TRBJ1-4	SAILRGANEKLF
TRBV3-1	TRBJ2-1	ACTQEGIFANEQF
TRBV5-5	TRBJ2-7	ASSEGGAAYEQY
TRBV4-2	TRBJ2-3	ASSQDRASGLTDTQY
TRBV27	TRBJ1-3	ASSHPTSNTIY
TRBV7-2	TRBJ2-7	ASSLAGGSSYEQY
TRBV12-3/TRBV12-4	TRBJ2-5	ASSLEGTRQETQY
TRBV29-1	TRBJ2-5	SVSTGGQETQY
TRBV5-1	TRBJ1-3	ASSWDNGNTIY
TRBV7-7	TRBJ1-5	ASSLAGPNGNQPQH
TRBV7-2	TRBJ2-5	ASVRGPQETQY
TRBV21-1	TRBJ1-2	ASSKGEDRSIGYT
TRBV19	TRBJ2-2	ASSIGLAGGPGELF
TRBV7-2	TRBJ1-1	ASSSAGGRTEAF
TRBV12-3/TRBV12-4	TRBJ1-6	ASTLGWENSPLH
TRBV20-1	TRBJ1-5	SASRGGDQPQH
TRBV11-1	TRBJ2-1	ASSLPLRLAGAYNEQF
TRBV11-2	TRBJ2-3	ASSFLGTDTQY
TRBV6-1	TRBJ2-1	ASNGVWQGDEQF
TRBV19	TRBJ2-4	ASSILLAAKNIQY
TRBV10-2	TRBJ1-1	ASSEGPMYEAF
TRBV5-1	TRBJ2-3	ASSWGTGGGTQY
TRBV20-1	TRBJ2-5	SASAFQETQY
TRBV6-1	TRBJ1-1	ASSDIRPGQGVWTEAF
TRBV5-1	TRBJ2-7	ASTQGVGSSYEQY
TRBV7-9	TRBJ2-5	ASSLKAGRETQY
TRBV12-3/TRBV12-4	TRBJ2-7	ASMPRGGSSYEQY
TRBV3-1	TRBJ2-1	ASSLSGFSYNEQF
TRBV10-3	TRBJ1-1	AIRVTTGKNTEAF
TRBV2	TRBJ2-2	ASIMNGRARTGELF
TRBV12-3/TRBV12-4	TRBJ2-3	ASSFMGDTQY
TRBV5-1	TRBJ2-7	ASSLEAGPREQY
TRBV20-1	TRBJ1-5	SARGSNQPQH
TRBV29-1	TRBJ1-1	SLIRDGKNTEAF
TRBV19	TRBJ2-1	ASSRAGAVGNEQF
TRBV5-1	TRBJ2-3	ASSLGTGAYTDTQY
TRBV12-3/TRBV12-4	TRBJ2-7	ASSPGVSSGYEQY
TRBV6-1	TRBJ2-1	ASKGRGYNEQF
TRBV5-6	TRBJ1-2	ASSLDDSPYGYT
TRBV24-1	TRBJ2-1	ATSDLSSGRVTEQF
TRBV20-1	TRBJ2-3	SAREEWTSASTDTQY
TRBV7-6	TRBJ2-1	ASSLSSGRVGEQF
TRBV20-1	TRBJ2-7	SAPDRRSSYEQY
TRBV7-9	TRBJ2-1	ASSLEGGVSYNEQF
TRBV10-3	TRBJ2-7	AIRETGSYEQY
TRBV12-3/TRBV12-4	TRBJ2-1	ASSLAGGLGGGGSYNEQF
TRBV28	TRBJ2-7	ASSGGAVSSYEQY
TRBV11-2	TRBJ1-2	ASSPQADYT
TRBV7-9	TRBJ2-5	ASSLGPPQETQY
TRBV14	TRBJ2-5	ASSSGWFGQVQETQY